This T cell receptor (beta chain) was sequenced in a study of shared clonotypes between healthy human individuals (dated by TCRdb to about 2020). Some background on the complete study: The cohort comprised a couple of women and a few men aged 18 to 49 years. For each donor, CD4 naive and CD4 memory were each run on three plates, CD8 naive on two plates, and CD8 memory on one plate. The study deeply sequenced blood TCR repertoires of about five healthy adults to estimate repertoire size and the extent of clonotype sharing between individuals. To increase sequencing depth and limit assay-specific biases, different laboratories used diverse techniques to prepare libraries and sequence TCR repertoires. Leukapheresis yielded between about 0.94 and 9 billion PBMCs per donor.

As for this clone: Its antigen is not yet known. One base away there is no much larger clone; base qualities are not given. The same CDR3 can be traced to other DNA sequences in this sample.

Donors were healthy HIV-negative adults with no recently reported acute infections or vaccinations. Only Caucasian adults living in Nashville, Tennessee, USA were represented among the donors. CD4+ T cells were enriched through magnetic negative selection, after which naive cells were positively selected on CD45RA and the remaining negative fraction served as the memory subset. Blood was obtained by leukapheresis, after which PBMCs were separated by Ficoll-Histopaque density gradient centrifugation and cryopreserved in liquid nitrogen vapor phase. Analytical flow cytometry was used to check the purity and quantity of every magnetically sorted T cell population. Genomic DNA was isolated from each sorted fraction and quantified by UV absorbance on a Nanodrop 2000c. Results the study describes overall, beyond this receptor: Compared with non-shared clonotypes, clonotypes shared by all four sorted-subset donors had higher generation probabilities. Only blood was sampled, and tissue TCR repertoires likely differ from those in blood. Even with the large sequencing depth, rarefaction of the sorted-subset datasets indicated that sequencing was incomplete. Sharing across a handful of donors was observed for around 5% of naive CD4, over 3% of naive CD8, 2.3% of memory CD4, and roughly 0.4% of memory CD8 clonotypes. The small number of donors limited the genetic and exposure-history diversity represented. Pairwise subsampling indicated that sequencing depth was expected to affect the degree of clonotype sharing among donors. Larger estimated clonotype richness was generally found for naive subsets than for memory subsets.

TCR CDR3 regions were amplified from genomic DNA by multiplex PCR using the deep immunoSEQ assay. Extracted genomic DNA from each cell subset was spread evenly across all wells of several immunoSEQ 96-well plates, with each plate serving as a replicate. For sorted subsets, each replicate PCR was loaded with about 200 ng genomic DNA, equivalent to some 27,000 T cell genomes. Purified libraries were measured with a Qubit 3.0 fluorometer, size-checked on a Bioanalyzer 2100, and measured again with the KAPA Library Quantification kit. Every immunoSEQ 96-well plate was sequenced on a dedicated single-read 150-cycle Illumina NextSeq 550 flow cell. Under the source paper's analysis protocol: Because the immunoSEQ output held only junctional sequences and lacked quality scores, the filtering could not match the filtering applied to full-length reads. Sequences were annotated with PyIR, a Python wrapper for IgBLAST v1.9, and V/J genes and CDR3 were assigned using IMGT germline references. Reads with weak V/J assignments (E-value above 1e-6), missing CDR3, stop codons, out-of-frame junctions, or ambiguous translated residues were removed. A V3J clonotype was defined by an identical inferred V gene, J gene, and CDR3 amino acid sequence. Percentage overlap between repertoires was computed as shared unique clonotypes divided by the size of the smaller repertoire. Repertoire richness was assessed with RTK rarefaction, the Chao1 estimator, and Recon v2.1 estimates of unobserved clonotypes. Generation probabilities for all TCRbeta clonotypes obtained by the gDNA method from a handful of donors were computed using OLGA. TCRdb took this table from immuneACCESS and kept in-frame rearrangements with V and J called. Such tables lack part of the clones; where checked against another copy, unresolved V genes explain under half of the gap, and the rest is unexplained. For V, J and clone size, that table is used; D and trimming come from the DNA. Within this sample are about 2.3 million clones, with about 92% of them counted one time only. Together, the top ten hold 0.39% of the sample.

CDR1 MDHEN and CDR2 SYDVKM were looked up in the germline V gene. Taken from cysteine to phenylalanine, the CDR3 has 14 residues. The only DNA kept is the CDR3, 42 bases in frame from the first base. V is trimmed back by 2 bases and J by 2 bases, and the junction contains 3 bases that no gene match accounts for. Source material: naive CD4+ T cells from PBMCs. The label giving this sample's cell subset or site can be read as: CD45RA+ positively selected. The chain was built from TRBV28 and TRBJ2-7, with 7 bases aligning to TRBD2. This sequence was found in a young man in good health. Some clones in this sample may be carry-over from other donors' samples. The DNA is TGTGCCAGCAGTTTACGGGGGAGGGCCTACGAGCAGTACTTC. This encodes CASSLRGRAYEQYF.